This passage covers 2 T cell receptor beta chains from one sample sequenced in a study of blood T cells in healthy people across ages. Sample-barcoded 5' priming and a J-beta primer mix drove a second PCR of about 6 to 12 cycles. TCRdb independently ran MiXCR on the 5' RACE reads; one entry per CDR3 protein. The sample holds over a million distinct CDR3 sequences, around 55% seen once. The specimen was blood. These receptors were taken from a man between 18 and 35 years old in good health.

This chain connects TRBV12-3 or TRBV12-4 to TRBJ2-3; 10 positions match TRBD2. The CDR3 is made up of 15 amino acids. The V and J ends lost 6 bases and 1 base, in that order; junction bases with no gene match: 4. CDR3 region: CASRIGTSGTDTQYF. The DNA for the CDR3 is TGTGCCAGCAGAATCGGGACTAGCGGCACAGATACGCAGTATTTT.

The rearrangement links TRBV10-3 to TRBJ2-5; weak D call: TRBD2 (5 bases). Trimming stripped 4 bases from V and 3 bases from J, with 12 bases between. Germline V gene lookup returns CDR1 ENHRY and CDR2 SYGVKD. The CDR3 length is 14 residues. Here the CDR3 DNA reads TGTGCCATCAGTGGGGAGCATGCCGAAGAGACCCAGTACTTC. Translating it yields CAISGEHAEETQYF.